These 26 T cell receptor beta chains share one sample of origin, sequenced in a study of radiation and T cells in renal cell carcinoma. The data were produced by immunoSEQ multiplex PCR, yet TCRdb's version contains in-frame clones alone and is incomplete. Among over 15,000 clones listed, 58% were seen once. As to treatment: treatment-naive control, cytoreductive nephrectomy. Specimen: tumor tissue, collected from a patient whose treatment was nephrectomy without radiotherapy. All receptors derive from a man aged 40-50 years with renal cell carcinoma.

The rearrangement links TRBV15 to TRBJ2-1, with D perhaps matching TRBD1 (6 bases). Trimming cost V 3 bases and J 5 bases, with 8 bases left between them. Germline V gives CDR1 LNHNV, CDR2 YYDKDF (reference sequence). The length of the CDR3 is 13 residues. The CDR3 sequence: CATSRGAHNEQFF. The CDR3 nucleotides read TGTGCCACCAGCAGGGGGGCCCACAATGAGCAGTTCTTC.

This sequence joins TRBV7-9 and TRBJ2-1; unclear D gene. Per germline, CDR1 SEHNR and CDR2 FQNEAQ (reference sequence). This CDR3 has 11 amino acids. Trimming took off 5 bases at V and 7 bases at J, with 6 bases between the two ends. CDR3 region: CASSQGNEQFF. The CDR3 region has the DNA TGTGCCAGCAGCCAAGGAAATGAGCAGTTCTTC.

The J gene is TRBJ1-1, the V gene TRBV5-1; 8 nucleotides agree with TRBD1. The CDR3 spans 16 residues. V dropped 4 bases and J dropped 1; count of bases not matched to a gene: 9. Looked up from germline, CDR1 is SGHRS and CDR2 is YFSETQ. CDR3 loop: CASSLSGGVGNTEAFF. CDR3 DNA: TGCGCCAGCAGCCTCTCAGGGGGCGTGGGGAACACTGAAGCTTTCTTT.

The rearrangement links TRBV20-1 to TRBJ2-5; D gene uncertain. This CDR3 comprises 11 residues. Germline V gives CDR1 DFQATT, CDR2 SNEGSKA (reference sequence). Trimming removed 1 base at V and 3 bases at J, with 3 bases between. This chain's CDR3 is CSARAKETQYF. Written as DNA, the CDR3 is TGCAGTGCTAGAGCAAAAGAGACCCAGTACTTC.

By share of the sample, this clone is medium-sized. This chain links TRBV5-1 with TRBJ2-1; TRBD2 aligns across 9 bases. The V gene's germline CDR1 is SGHRS and CDR2 YFSETQ. The CDR3 runs 15 residues. The V gene end was trimmed by 2 bases and the J gene end by 3 bases; junction bases not matched to a gene: 3. CDR3 bases: TGCGCCAGCAGCTTCGGAGCGGGGGGCTACAATGAGCAGTTCTTC. Translated: CASSFGAGGYNEQFF.

V usage is TRBV25-1 and J usage is TRBJ2-1; D tentatively fits TRBD1 or TRBD2 (5 bases each). The CDR3 runs to 14 residues. The germline V and J ends were trimmed by 7 bases and 7 bases, with 17 bases remaining between them. Germline V lookup: CDR1 MGHDK, CDR2 SYGVNS. CDR3 amino acids: CASTSGQGVNEQFF. The CDR3 DNA is TGTGCCAGCACTTCGGGGCAGGGCGTGAATGAGCAGTTCTTC.

The table lists this clone with a few counts. The chain has TRBV5-8 and TRBJ2-7; tentative D call: TRBD1 (6 bases). The germline V and J ends were trimmed by 1 base and 3 bases, with 11 bases remaining between them. Germline assignment: CDR1 SGHTS and CDR2 YDEGEE. The CDR3 spans 14 residues. CDR3 sequence (DNA): TGTGCCAGCAGCTTGACAGGGATTTACTACGAGCAGTACTTC. Translation: CASSLTGIYYEQYF.

This clone was counted between two and nine times. The CDR3 sequence is CASSELRTKLFF. DNA for the CDR3: TGTGCCAGCAGTGAATTACGAACCAAACTGTTTTTT. The V and J genes are TRBV6-5 and TRBJ1-4; D is unclear. The CDR3 runs 12 residues. V lost 5 bases and J lost 11, with 12 bases in between. In germline, CDR1 is MNHEY, CDR2 SVGAGI.

This chain links TRBV5-6 with TRBJ1-6; D unclear. With 1 base removed from V and 7 bases from J, the gap between germline ends came to 15 bases. The CDR3 extends over 16 amino acids. The germline gives CDR1 SGHDT, CDR2 YYEEEE. The CDR3 sequence is CASSLNFGRANSPLHF. Here the CDR3 DNA reads TGTGCCAGCAGCTTGAATTTCGGGAGGGCAAATTCACCCCTCCACTTT.

J is TRBJ2-7 and V is TRBV18; D may be TRBD1 (6 bases). V was trimmed by 3 bases and J by 1 base, leaving 10 bases between them. From germline, CDR1 is KGHSH and CDR2 LQKENI. The CDR3 sequence is 14 residues long. The DNA of the CDR3 is TGTGCCAGCTCACCGCGACAGGAATCCTACGAGCAGTACTTC. The encoded protein is CASSPRQESYEQYF.

This chain joins TRBV6-6 and TRBJ1-6; no clear D gene. The CDR3 is made up of 14 amino acids. Trimming removed 5 bases at V and 7 bases at J, with 12 bases between. CDR1 is MNHNY, CDR2 SVGAGI, per germline (reference sequence). In DNA form, the CDR3 reads TGTGCCAGCAGTCTAGACTGGATCAATTCACCCCTCCACTTT. It codes for CASSLDWINSPLHF.

The genes are TRBV28 and TRBJ1-5; 8 nucleotides line up with TRBD1. Germline assignment: CDR1 MDHEN and CDR2 SYDVKM. V trimming: 5 bases; J trimming: 5 bases; junction bases outside the gene matches: 14. The CDR3 runs 17 residues. The CDR3 DNA follows: TGTGCCAGCAGTCAACCTGGACAGGGAGTACCCGATCAGCCCCAGCATTTT. Its protein product is CASSQPGQGVPDQPQHF.

The rearrangement links TRBV19 to TRBJ2-4, with 8 bases identical to TRBD1. J lost 8 bases, V lost 5 bases, and 11 bases had no gene match. The germline V gene has CDR1 LNHDA and CDR2 SQIVND (reference sequence). This CDR3 has 15 residues. DNA of the CDR3: TGTGCCAGTAGTTCCGTCCAGACAGGGGAGTACATTCAGTACTTC. Amino acid sequence: CASSSVQTGEYIQYF.

This sequence joins TRBV7-2 and TRBJ1-2; possibly TRBD1 for D (6 bases). This CDR3 is 15 amino acids long. Looked up from germline, CDR1 is SGHTA and CDR2 is FQGNSA. V gave up 1 base and J gave up 7 bases, with 16 bases separating them. CDR3 DNA sequence: TGTGCCAGCAGCTTAGTGGCCGGGGGCGGGCGTGGCTACACCTTC. This translates into CASSLVAGGGRGYTF.

This clone was seen a few times. The V gene is TRBV7-2, the J gene TRBJ1-6; no clear D. CDR3 length: 14 amino acids. V lost 7 bases to trimming and J lost 5 bases, with 12 bases between them. Germline V gene lookup returns CDR1 SGHTA and CDR2 FQGNSA. CDR3 in amino acids: CASTRGSHNSPLHF. As DNA, the CDR3 is TGTGCCAGCACCCGGGGATCCCATAATTCACCCCTCCACTTT.

This clone was recorded a few times. The rearrangement links TRBV7-2 to TRBJ1-1, with D possibly TRBD1 on 5 matching bases. Trimming cost V 0 bases and J 4 bases, with 9 bases left between them. The germline V gene has CDR1 SGHTA and CDR2 FQGNSA. CDR3 size: 14 residues. The CDR3 nucleotides are TGTGCCAGCAGCTTAGCGTACGGGGCCACTGAAGCTTTCTTT. Its protein is CASSLAYGATEAFF.

This clone is a singleton in its sample. The rearrangement joins TRBV7-2 to TRBJ1-3; D unresolved. The V gene lost 1 base and the J gene lost 4 bases, with 8 bases spanning the gap. The CDR3 has 14 residues. Per germline, CDR1 SGHTA and CDR2 FQGNSA. CDR3 loop: CASSLVEVGNTIYF. In DNA, the CDR3 is TGTGCCAGCAGCTTAGTTGAGGTCGGAAACACCATATATTTT.

This chain joins TRBV27 and TRBJ1-5; D call uncertain. The CDR3 is 14 residues long. V shed 2 bases and J shed 3 bases, with 8 bases lying between them. Germline CDR1 MNHEY, CDR2 SMNVEV (reference sequence). This CDR3 reads CASSLEEVNQPQHF. The CDR3 DNA sequence: TGTGCCAGCAGTTTAGAGGAGGTCAATCAGCCCCAGCATTTT.

The table lists this clone with many counts. The chain combines TRBV19 with TRBJ1-4; 9 bases fit TRBD1. The V and J ends lost 5 bases and 2 bases, in that order; junction bases with no gene match: 9. Germline CDR1 and CDR2: LNHDA and SQIVND (reference sequence). This CDR3 region has 17 residues. The CDR3 protein is CASSLTGGTSTNEKLFF. The CDR3 DNA is TGTGCCAGTAGTTTAACAGGGGGCACATCGACTAATGAAAAACTGTTTTTT. Drawing the rest from reference TRBV19 and TRBJ1-4, the complete variable domain is DGGITQSPKYLFRKEGQNVTLSCEQNLNHDAMYWYRQDPGQGLRLIYYSQIVNDFQKGDIAEGYSVSREKKESFPLTVTSAQKNPTAFYLCASSLTGGTSTNEKLFFGSGTQLSVL.

In this sample, this clone turned up a few times. The V and J genes are TRBV7-9 and TRBJ1-1, with D perhaps TRBD1 (5 bases). Trimming cost V 4 bases and J 4 bases, with 13 bases left between them. CDR3 length: 14 residues. Per germline, CDR1 SEHNR and CDR2 FQNEAQ (reference sequence). The DNA for the CDR3 is TGTGCCAGCAGCTCCACTCAGAGGGGCACTGAAGCTTTCTTT. Residues: CASSSTQRGTEAFF.

The gene calls are TRBV5-6 and TRBJ1-1; D unresolved. Germline CDR1 reads SGHDT; CDR2 reads YYEEEE. This CDR3 comprises 15 residues. V dropped 3 bases and J dropped 9 bases, with 21 bases sitting between them. Here the CDR3 DNA reads TGTGCCAGCAGCTCCGCGGTTTCGATGGCGGAAAAAGCTTTCTTT. Translated, it gives CASSSAVSMAEKAFF.

Note on this clone: Its ends do not fully match the called genes, so a read error is possible. The V call is TRBV28, the J call TRBJ1-5; D call uncertain. The germline V gene has CDR1 MDHEN and CDR2 SYDVKM. The CDR3 has 16 residues. DNA for the CDR3: TGTGCCAGCAATTTACGGCAGAGTTATAGCAATCAGCCCCAGCATTTT. This sequence encodes CASNLRQSYSNQPQHF. Full variable domain (rest looked up from reference TRBV28 and TRBJ1-5): DVKVTQSSRYLVKRTGEKVFLECVQDMDHENMFWYRQDPGLGLRLIYFSYDVKMKEKGDIPEGYSVSREKKERFSLILESASTNQTSMYLCASNLRQSYSNQPQHFGDGTRLSIL.

A single count supports this clone. CDR3 in amino acids: CASSLHGGAVSGANVLTF. DNA of the CDR3: TGTGCCAGCAGCTTACATGGGGGCGCGGTCTCTGGGGCCAACGTCCTGACTTTC. The chain carries TRBV7-2 and TRBJ2-6; D may be TRBD1 (6 bases). V was trimmed by 2 bases and J by 0 bases, leaving 14 bases between them. The CDR3 runs to 18 residues. Germline CDR1 and CDR2: SGHTA and FQGNSA.

The V call is TRBV5-6, the J call TRBJ2-3, with a weak D call TRBD2 (7 bases). The germline V gene has CDR1 SGHDT and CDR2 YYEEEE. The CDR3 contains 15 residues. Trimming pared 6 bases from V and 3 bases from J, leaving 17 bases between. CDR3 protein: CASTNGGPATDTQYF. CDR3 in DNA: TGTGCCAGCACTAACGGGGGGCCAGCGACAGATACGCAGTATTTT. Complete variable domain (other parts from reference TRBV5-6 and TRBJ2-3): DAGVTQSPTHLIKTRGQQVTLRCSPKSGHDTVSWYQQALGQGPQFIFQYYEEEERQRGNFPDRFSGHQFPNYSSELNVNALLLGDSALYLCASTNGGPATDTQYFGPGTRLTVL.

This clone showed up just a few times. The chain recombines TRBV4-1 with TRBJ1-1; D possibly corresponds to TRBD1 (5 bases). This CDR3 comprises 14 residues. The germline V gene encodes CDR1 MGHRA and CDR2 YSYEKL. V was trimmed by 1 base and J by 4 bases, leaving 10 bases between them. This CDR3 is CASSQVTVSTEAFF. Here the CDR3 DNA reads TGCGCCAGCAGCCAAGTGACAGTTAGCACTGAAGCTTTCTTT.

V and J are TRBV5-1 and TRBJ2-5; 9 bases agree with TRBD2. CDR1 is SGHRS, CDR2 YFSETQ, per germline. The trim removed 0 bases at V and 2 bases at J, leaving 5 bases unmatched. This CDR3 contains 16 residues. CDR3 DNA: TGCGCCAGCAGCTTGGCTATGCGGGGGGGGCAAGAGACCCAGTACTTC. It specifies CASSLAMRGGQETQYF.